This TCR beta chain stems from a study of blood T cell repertoires in COVID-19. Looking at the study overall: COVID-19 samples from acute and convalescent phases originated in the United States, Italy and Spain.

Profiling relied on immunoSEQ multiplex PCR, and the TCRdb table lists in-frame clones only, not all of them. The table has about 240,000 clones, about 80% seen once. Trimming cost V 6 bases and J 4 bases; bases outside gene matches: 6. Germline V gives CDR1 SGHTA, CDR2 FQGNSA. The CDR3 totals 15 residues. The specimen sequenced was peripheral blood. This clonotype was obtained from a woman aged 80 or older with acute or convalescent COVID-19. The chain carries TRBV7-2 and TRBJ2-1; 10 positions match TRBD2. In nucleotides, the CDR3 is TGTGCCAGCAGAGCTAGCGGGGGCCCTTACAATGAGCAGTTCTTC. Translation gives CASRASGGPYNEQFF.